The entry below describes one TCR beta chain. This record comes from a study of T cell changes during pregnancy in multiple sclerosis. The protocol was immunoSEQ multiplex PCR, while the TCRdb copy is restricted to in-frame clones and leaves out a portion. In the table there are approximately 50,000 clones, 94% of which are singletons. This sample comprised CD4+ T cells from peripheral blood mononuclear cells, obtained in the third trimester of pregnancy. This clonotype originated in a female donor with multiple sclerosis, enrolled in a pregnancy study.

This CDR3 is CASSLNDRGNTEAFF. The CDR3 DNA sequence: TGCGCCAGCAGCTTGAACGACAGGGGGAACACTGAAGCTTTCTTT. This rearrangement joins TRBV5-1 to TRBJ1-1, with TRBD1 identical over 8 bases. The length of the CDR3 is 15 residues. CDR1 is SGHRS, CDR2 YFSETQ, per germline. V lost 1 base, J lost 1 base, and 3 bases stayed unmatched.